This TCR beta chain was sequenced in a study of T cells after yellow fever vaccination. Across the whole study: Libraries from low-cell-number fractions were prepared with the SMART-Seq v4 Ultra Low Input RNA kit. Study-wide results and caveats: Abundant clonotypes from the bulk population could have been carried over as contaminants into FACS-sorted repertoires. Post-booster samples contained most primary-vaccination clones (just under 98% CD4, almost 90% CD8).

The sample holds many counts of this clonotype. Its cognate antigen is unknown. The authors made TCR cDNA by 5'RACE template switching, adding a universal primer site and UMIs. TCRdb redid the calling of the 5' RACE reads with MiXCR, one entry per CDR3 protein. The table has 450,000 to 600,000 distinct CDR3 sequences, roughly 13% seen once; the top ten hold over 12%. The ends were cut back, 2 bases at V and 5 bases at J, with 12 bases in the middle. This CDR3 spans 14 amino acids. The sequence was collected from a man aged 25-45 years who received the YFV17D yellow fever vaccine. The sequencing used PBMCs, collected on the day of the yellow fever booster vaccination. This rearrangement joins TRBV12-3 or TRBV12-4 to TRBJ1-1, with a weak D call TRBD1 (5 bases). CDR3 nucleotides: TGTGCCAGCAGTTTACGGGGGATGGGGACTGAAGCTTTCTTT. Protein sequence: CASSLRGMGTEAFF.